The 10 T cell receptor beta chains below all came from one sample that was sequenced in a study of T-cell reconstitution after alpha-beta-depleted transplantation in children. During its preparation, the TCRbeta library received unique molecular identifiers. TCRdb itself ran the PCR reads through MiXCR, one entry per CDR3 protein. The sample lists about 580,000 distinct CDR3 sequences, 20% to 25% occurring once. This sample comprised PBMCs, mostly from graft donor cells, obtained 360 days after TCRalphabeta/CD19-depleted stem cell transplant. The receptors were sampled from a boy under two years old who had a stem cell transplant for acute myeloid leukemia, so the T cells may come from the graft donor.

V and J are TRBV29-1 and TRBJ2-1; 8 positions match TRBD2. The CDR3 loop spans 15 amino acids. CDR1 SQVTM and CDR2 ANQGSEA come from the germline V gene. Unmatched junction bases numbered 8, after V lost 2 bases and J lost 5 bases. The CDR3: CSVELAGGADNEQFF. The CDR3 DNA reads as TGCAGCGTTGAACTCGCCGGGGGGGCGGACAATGAGCAGTTCTTC.

This chain uses TRBV20-1 with TRBJ2-7, with 9 bases aligning to TRBD1. The CDR3 contains 17 residues. Germline values: CDR1 DFQATT, CDR2 SNEGSKA (reference sequence). Unmatched junction bases numbered 10, after V lost 0 bases and J lost 1 base. The CDR3 sequence: CSARDNAGTGRSYEQYV. CDR3 DNA: TGCAGTGCTAGAGATAATGCCGGGACAGGGAGATCCTACGAGCAGTACGTC.

This clonotype was observed a few times. J is TRBJ2-7 and V is TRBV6-5; D may be TRBD1 or TRBD2 (6 bases each). Germline V gene data show CDR1 as MNHEY and CDR2 as SVGAGI. CDR3 size: 16 residues. V was shortened by 0 bases and J by 2 bases, with 14 bases between the two germline ends. The CDR3 nucleotides read TGTGCCAGCAGTTACTCGATACCAGGGGAGGCCTACGAGCAGTACTTC. Protein: CASSYSIPGEAYEQYF.

The V call is TRBV28, the J call TRBJ2-7, with D tentatively TRBD2 (6 bases). Trimming cost V 2 bases and J 2 bases, with 22 bases left between them. The germline CDR1 and CDR2 sequences are MDHEN and SYDVKM. The CDR3 spans 18 residues. The CDR3 here is CASSLAGIRTHQTYEQYV. The CDR3 region has the DNA TGTGCCAGCAGTTTAGCGGGGATTCGGACCCATCAGACCTACGAGCAGTACGTC.

The chain has TRBV12-5 and TRBJ2-1, with TRBD2 identical over 13 bases. Looked up from germline, CDR1 is LGHNT and CDR2 is FRNRAP. The CDR3 is 17 amino acids. Trimming at V came to 3 bases and at J to 6 bases, leaving 8 bases not matched to a gene. The CDR3 region is CASGFGGLAGPRNEQFF. The CDR3 DNA reads TGTGCTAGTGGTTTTGGGGGACTAGCGGGGCCGCGCAATGAGCAGTTCTTC.

This clonotype was seen ten or more times. The CDR3 nucleotides read TGCAGTGCTAGCCAAACAAAGGAGACCCAGTACTTC. Residues: CSASQTKETQYF. The genes are TRBV20-1 and TRBJ2-5; D gene uncertain. Germline values: CDR1 DFQATT, CDR2 SNEGSKA (reference sequence). The CDR3 sequence is 12 residues long. Between the trimmed V and J ends, which lost 3 bases and 5 bases, there was a span of 10 bases.

J is TRBJ1-1 and V is TRBV29-1; TRBD1 matches 11 bases. Germline V lookup: CDR1 SQVTM, CDR2 ANQGSEA. The CDR3 sequence is 14 residues long. The J segment lost 7 bases and the V segment lost 4 bases, leaving 8 bases of the junction unmatched. CDR3 coding DNA: TGCAGCGTTGCCCCGGACAGGGGGCAAGGTGAAGCTTTCTTT. As protein: CSVAPDRGQGEAFF.

This clonotype was counted ten times or more. The CDR3 nucleotides read TGCAGTGCTCGATCGTGGAGACAGCTGCAAGAGACCCAGTACTTC. Its protein product is CSARSWRQLQETQYF. The chain employs TRBV20-1 and TRBJ2-5; maybe TRBD1 (5 bases). CDR1 and CDR2 (germline): DFQATT, SNEGSKA (reference sequence). The CDR3 covers 15 residues. V gave up 5 bases and J gave up 2 bases, with 18 bases separating them.

This clonotype was seen more than once but under ten times. The V and J genes are TRBV20-1 and TRBJ1-6; possibly TRBD1 for D (5 bases). V lost 4 bases, J lost 9 bases, and 19 bases lay in between. Germline values: CDR1 DFQATT, CDR2 SNEGSKA (reference sequence). This CDR3 has 15 amino acids. The CDR3 spells CSATATANAGSPLHF. Written as DNA, the CDR3 is TGCAGTGCTACCGCGACAGCGAATGCTGGTTCACCCCTCCACTTT.

This clonotype was picked up many times. The chain uses TRBV18 and TRBJ1-5; 9 bases agree with TRBD1. Germline CDR1 KGHSH, CDR2 LQKENI. The CDR3 consists of 15 residues. The V gene end was trimmed by 3 bases and the J gene end by 2 bases; junction bases not matched to a gene: 2. CDR3 sequence reads: CASSPGQGGNQPQHF. CDR3 coding DNA: TGTGCCAGCTCACCGGGACAGGGAGGCAATCAGCCCCAGCATTTT.